These 7 T cell receptor beta chains originate from one sample sequenced in a study of blood T cell repertoires in COVID-19. Only in-frame clones appear in the TCRdb table, and some are missing; sequencing was by immunoSEQ multiplex PCR. Among tens of thousands of clones, 81% were seen once, and the ten largest hold under 30%. The specimen sequenced was peripheral blood. These TCRs come from a woman aged 80 or older with active or convalescent COVID-19.

Concerning this clone: Other DNA sequences from this sample encode an identical CDR3 as well. V and J are TRBV5-1 and TRBJ2-3, with a weak D call TRBD2 (6 bases). Germline lookup yields CDR1 SGHRS and CDR2 YFSETQ. V was shortened by 4 bases and J by 2 bases, with 11 bases between the two germline ends. This CDR3 comprises 14 residues. CDR3 loop: CASSQGLVTDTQYF. DNA of the CDR3: TGCGCCAGCAGCCAGGGACTTGTCACAGATACGCAGTATTTT.

The chain has TRBV7-9 and TRBJ2-5; 7 nucleotides line up with TRBD1. The CDR3 totals 16 residues. Looked up from germline, CDR1 is SEHNR and CDR2 is FQNEAQ (reference sequence). The trim removed 5 bases at V and 0 bases at J, leaving 9 bases unmatched. The CDR3 region is CASSHGTDTYQETQYF. In DNA form, the CDR3 reads TGTGCCAGCAGCCATGGGACAGATACGTACCAAGAGACCCAGTACTTC.

J is TRBJ1-6 and V is TRBV2; D is undetermined. Germline V gives CDR1 SNHLY, CDR2 FYNNEI. V was pared by 6 bases and J by 10 bases, with 7 bases between. The CDR3 covers 11 residues. CDR3 protein: CASRSESPLHF. As DNA, the CDR3 is TGTGCCAGCAGGTCCGAGTCACCCCTCCACTTT.

The table lists this clone with a few counts. The chain couples TRBV6-5 to TRBJ2-1; 11 bases line up with TRBD2. The CDR3 loop spans 13 amino acids. The ends lost 8 bases at V and 12 bases at J; junction bases unmatched: 9. CDR1 MNHEY and CDR2 SVGAGI come from the germline V gene. Here the CDR3 reads CASRSGGVKGQFF. DNA for the CDR3: TGTGCCAGCCGTAGCGGGGGGGTCAAGGGGCAGTTCTTC.

The CDR3 bases are TGCGCCAGCAGCTTGTCCGGACAGGTGTCGGGAGAGCTGTTTTTT. Its translation is CASSLSGQVSGELFF. This chain uses TRBV5-1 with TRBJ2-2; 7 positions agree with TRBD1. Germline lookup yields CDR1 SGHRS and CDR2 YFSETQ. This CDR3 contains 15 residues. J lost 11 bases, V lost 1 base, and 11 bases had no gene match.

V is TRBV5-1 and J is TRBJ1-3, with 7 bases lining up with TRBD1. The V segment lost 4 bases and the J segment 0 bases; nucleotides outside the gene matches: 13. CDR3 length equals 18 residues. Germline assignment: CDR1 SGHRS and CDR2 YFSETQ. CDR3 in DNA: TGCGCCAGCAGCCTCGCCGGACAGGTTCGGGCCTCTGGAAACACCATATATTTT. Protein product: CASSLAGQVRASGNTIYF.

This chain connects TRBV11-2 to TRBJ2-2; D not resolved. CDR1 and CDR2 (germline): SGHAT, FQNNGV. The V and J ends lost 1 base and 5 bases respectively, with 11 bases between them. This CDR3 contains 15 residues. CDR3 DNA: TGTGCCAGCAGCTTAGCTTCGTCCTTGACCGGGGAGCTGTTTTTT. Translation gives CASSLASSLTGELFF. Combining the CDR3 with reference TRBV11-2 and TRBJ2-2 gives the whole variable domain EAGVAQSPRYKIIEKRQSVAFWCNPISGHATLYWYQQILGQGPKLLIQFQNNGVVDDSQLPKDRFSAERLKGVDSTLKIQPAKLEDSAVYLCASSLASSLTGELFFGEGSRLTVL.